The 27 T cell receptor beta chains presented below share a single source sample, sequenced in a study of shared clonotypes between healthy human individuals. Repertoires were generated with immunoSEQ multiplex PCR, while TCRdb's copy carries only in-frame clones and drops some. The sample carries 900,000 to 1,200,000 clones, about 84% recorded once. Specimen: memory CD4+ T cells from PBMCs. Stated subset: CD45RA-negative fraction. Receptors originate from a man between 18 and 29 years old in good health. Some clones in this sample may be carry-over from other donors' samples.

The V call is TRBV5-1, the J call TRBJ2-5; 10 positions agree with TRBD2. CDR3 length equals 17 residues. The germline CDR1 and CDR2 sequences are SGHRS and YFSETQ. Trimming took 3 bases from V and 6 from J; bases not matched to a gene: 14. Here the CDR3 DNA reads TGCGCCAGCAGCTCGGAGTTGGCTAGCGGGAGTGCGAAGACCCAGTACTTC. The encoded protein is CASSSELASGSAKTQYF.

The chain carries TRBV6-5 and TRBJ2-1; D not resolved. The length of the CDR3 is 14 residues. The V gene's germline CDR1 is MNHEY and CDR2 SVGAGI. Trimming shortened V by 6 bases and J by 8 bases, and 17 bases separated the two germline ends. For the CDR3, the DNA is TGTGCCAGCAGCCGACGGACCGATAAGGATGAGCAGTTCTTC. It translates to CASSRRTDKDEQFF.

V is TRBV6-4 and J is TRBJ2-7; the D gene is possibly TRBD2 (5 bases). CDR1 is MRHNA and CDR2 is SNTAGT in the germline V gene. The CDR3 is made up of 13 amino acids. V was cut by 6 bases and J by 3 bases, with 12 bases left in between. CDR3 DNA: TGTGCCAGCAGGCGGGTCCTATGCTACGAGCAGTACTTC. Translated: CASRRVLCYEQYF.

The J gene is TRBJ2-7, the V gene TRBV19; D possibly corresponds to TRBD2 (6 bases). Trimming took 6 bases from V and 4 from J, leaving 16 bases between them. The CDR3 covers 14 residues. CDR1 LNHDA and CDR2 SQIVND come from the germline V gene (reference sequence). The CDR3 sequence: CASSSRVGGYEQYF. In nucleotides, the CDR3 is TGTGCCAGTAGCTCCCGGGTCGGGGGTTACGAGCAGTACTTC. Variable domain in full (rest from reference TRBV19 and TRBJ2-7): DGGITQSPKYLFRKEGQNVTLSCEQNLNHDAMYWYRQDPGQGLRLIYYSQIVNDFQKGDIAEGYSVSREKKESFPLTVTSAQKNPTAFYLCASSSRVGGYEQYFGPGTRLTVT.

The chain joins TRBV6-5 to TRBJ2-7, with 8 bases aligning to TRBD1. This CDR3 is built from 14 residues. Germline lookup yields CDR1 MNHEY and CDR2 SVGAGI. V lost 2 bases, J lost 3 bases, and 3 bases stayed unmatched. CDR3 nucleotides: TGTGCCAGCAGTTACCGTGGACAGGGCTACGAGCAGTACTTC. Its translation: CASSYRGQGYEQYF.

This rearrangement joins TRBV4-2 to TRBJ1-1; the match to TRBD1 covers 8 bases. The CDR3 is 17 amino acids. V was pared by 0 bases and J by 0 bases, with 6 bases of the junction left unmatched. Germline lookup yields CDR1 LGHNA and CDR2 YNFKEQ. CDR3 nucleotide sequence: TGTGCCAGCAGCCAAGATGGCAACAGGGGGATGAACACTGAAGCTTTCTTT. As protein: CASSQDGNRGMNTEAFF.

The CDR3 region is CASSRYQGVVNSPLHF. CDR3 coding DNA: TGTGCCAGCAGCCGTTATCAGGGGGTAGTCAATTCACCCCTCCACTTT. The chain couples TRBV5-4 to TRBJ1-6, with TRBD1 matching 7 bases. V dropped 4 bases and J dropped 7; count of bases not matched to a gene: 11. Per the germline V gene, CDR1 is SGHNT and CDR2 is YYREEE (reference sequence). The CDR3 extends over 16 amino acids.

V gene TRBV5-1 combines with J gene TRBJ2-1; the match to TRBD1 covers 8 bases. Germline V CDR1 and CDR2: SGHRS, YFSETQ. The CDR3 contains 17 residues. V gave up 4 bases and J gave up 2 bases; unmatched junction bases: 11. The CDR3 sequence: CASSRIGTGGAYNEQFF. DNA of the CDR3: TGCGCCAGCAGCCGGATCGGGACAGGCGGTGCCTACAATGAGCAGTTCTTC.

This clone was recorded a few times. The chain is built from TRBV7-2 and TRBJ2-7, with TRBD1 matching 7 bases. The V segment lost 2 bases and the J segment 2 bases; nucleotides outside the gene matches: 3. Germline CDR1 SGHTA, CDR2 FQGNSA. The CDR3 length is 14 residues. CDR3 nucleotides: TGTGCCAGCAGCTTAAACAGGGGTACCTACGAGCAGTACTTC. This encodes CASSLNRGTYEQYF.

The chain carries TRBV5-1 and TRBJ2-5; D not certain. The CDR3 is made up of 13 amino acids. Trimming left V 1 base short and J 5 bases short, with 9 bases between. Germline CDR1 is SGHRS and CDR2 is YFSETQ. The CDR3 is CASSLLVRETQYF. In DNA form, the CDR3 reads TGCGCCAGCAGCTTGCTGGTTCGCGAGACCCAGTACTTC.

The CDR3 loop reads CASSPQPSADTQYF. CDR3 DNA sequence: TGCGCCAGCAGCCCCCAACCGTCAGCGGATACGCAGTATTTT. The chain joins TRBV5-1 to TRBJ2-3; no reliable D call. This CDR3 contains 14 residues. CDR1 and CDR2 (germline): SGHRS, YFSETQ. Trimming cost V 4 bases and J 6 bases, with 15 bases left between them.

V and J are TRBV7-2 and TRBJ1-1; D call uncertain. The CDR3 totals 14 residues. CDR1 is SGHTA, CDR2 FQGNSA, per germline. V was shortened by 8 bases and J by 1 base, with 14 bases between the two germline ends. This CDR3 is CASFLGSANTEAFF. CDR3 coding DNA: TGTGCCAGCTTTTTGGGGTCAGCGAACACTGAAGCTTTCTTT.

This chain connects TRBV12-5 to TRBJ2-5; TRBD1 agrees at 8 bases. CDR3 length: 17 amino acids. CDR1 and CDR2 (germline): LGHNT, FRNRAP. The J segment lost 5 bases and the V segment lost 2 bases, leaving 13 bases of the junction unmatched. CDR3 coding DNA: TGTGCTAGTGGTTTGAGCACAGGGGGGCTGGCAAGGGAGACCCAGTACTTC. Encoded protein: CASGLSTGGLARETQYF.

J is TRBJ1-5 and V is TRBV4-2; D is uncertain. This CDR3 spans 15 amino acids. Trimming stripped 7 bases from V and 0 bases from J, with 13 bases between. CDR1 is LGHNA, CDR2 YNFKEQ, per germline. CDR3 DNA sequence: TGTGCCAGCAACCCCACAGCTATTAGCAATCAGCCCCAGCATTTT. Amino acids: CASNPTAISNQPQHF.

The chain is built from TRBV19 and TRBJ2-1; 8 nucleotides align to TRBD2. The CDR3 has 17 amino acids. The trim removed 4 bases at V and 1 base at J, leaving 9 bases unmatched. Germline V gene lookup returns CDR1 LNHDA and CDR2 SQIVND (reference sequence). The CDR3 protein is CASSTLTSERSYNEQFF. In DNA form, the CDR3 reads TGTGCCAGTAGTACCCTGACTAGCGAGCGGTCCTACAATGAGCAGTTCTTC.

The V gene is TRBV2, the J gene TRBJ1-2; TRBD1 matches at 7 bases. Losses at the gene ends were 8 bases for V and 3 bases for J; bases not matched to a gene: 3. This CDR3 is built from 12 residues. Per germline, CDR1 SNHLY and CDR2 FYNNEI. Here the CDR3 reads CASRDSDYGYTF. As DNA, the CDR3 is TGTGCCAGCCGGGACAGCGACTATGGCTACACCTTC. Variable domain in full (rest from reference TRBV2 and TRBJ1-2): EPEVTQTPSHQVTQMGQEVILRCVPISNHLYFYWYRQILGQKVEFLVSFYNNEISEKSEIFDDQFSVERPDGSNFTLKIRSTKLEDSAMYFCASRDSDYGYTFGSGTRLTVV.

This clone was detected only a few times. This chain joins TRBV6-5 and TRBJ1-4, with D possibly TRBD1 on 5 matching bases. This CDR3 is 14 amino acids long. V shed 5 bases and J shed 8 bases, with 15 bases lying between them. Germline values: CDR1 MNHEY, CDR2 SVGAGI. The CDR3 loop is CASSRRGSSEKLFF. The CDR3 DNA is TGTGCCAGCAGTCGTAGGGGTAGTAGCGAAAAACTGTTTTTT.

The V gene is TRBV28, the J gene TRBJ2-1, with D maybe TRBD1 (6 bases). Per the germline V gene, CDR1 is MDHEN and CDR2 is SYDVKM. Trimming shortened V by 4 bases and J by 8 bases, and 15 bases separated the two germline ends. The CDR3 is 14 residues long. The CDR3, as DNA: TGTGCCAGCAGTTCTAACAGGGTTACAGATGAGCAGTTCTTC. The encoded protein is CASSSNRVTDEQFF.

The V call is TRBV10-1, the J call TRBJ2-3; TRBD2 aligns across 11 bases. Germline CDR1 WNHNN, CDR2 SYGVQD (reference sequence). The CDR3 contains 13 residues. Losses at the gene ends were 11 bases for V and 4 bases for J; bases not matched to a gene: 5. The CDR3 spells CASGTSGADTQYF. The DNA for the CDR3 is TGCGCCTCCGGGACTAGCGGCGCAGATACGCAGTATTTT.

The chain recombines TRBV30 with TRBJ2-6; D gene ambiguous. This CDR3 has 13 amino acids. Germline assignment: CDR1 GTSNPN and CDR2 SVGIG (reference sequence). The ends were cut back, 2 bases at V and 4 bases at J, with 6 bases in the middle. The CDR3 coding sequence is TGTGCCTGGAGTTCAACCGGGGCCAACGTCCTGACTTTC. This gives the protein CAWSSTGANVLTF.

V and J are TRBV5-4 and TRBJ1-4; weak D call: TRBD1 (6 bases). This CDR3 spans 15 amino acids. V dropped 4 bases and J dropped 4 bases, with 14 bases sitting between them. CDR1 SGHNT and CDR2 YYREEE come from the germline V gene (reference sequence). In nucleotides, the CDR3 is TGTGCCAGCAGCGCAACCGGACAGAATAATGAAAAACTGTTTTTT. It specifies CASSATGQNNEKLFF.

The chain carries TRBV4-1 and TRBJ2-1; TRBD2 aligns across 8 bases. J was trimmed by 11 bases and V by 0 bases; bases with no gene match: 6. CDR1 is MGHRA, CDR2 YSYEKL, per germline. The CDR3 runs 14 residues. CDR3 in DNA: TGCGCCAGCAGCCAAGATGTACTAGCGGCCCAGCAGTTCTTC. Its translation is CASSQDVLAAQQFF.

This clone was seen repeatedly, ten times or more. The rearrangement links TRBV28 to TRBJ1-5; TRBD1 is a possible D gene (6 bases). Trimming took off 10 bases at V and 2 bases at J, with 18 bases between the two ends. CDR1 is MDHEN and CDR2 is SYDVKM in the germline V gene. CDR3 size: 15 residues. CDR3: CAIKVGGLGNQPQHF. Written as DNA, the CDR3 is TGTGCCATCAAGGTGGGGGGGCTGGGCAATCAGCCCCAGCATTTT.

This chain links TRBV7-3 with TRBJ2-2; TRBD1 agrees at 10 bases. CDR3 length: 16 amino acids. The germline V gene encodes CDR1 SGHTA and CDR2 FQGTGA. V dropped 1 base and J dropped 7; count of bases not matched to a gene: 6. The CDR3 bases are TGTGCCAGCAGCTTAAGGACAGGGGGATTAGGCGGGGAGCTGTTTTTT. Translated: CASSLRTGGLGGELFF.

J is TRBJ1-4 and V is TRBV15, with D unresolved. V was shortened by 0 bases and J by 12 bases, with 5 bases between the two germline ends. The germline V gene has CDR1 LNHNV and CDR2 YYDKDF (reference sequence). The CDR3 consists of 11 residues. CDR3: CATSRDQELFF. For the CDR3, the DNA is TGTGCCACCAGCAGAGATCAGGAACTGTTTTTT.

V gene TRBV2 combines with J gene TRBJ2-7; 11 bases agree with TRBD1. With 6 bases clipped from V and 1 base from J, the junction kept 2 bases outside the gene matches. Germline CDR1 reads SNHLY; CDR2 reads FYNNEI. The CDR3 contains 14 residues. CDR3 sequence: CASRDRGRSYEQYF. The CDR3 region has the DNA TGTGCCAGCAGGGACAGGGGGCGTTCCTACGAGCAGTACTTC.

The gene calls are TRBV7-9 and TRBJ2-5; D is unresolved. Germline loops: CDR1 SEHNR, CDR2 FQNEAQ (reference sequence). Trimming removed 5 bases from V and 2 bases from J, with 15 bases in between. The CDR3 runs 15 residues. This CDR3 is CASSPGSTDQETQYF. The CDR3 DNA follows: TGTGCCAGCAGCCCGGGTTCGACGGATCAAGAGACCCAGTACTTC.